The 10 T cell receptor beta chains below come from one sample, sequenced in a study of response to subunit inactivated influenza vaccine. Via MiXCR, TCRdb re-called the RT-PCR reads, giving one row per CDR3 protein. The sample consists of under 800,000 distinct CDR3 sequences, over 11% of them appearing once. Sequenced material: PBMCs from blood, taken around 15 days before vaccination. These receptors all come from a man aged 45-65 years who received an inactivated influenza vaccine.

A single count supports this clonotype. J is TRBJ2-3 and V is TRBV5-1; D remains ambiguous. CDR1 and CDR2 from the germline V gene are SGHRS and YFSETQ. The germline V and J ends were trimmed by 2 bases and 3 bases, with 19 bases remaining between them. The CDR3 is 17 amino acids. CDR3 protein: CASSFLTGRFSTDTQYF. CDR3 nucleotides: TGCGCCAGCAGCTTTTTGACCGGGCGGTTCTCGACAGATACGCAGTATTTT.

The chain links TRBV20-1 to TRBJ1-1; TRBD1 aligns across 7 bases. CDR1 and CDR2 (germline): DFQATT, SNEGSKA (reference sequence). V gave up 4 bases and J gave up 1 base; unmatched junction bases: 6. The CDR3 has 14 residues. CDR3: CSAMSGGPNTEAFF. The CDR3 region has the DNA TGCAGTGCTATGTCAGGGGGACCGAACACTGAAGCTTTCTTT.

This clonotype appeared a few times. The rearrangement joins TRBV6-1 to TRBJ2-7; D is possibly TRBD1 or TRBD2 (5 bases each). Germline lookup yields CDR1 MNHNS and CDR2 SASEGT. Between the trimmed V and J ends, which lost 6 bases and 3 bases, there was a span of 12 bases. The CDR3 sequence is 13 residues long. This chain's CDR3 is CASRLRDLYEQYF. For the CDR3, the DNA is TGTGCCAGCAGGCTCCGGGACCTCTACGAGCAGTACTTC.

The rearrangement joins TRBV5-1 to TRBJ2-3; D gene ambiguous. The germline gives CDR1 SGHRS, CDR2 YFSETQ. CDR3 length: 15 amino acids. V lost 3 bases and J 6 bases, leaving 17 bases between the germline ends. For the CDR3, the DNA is TGCGCCAGCAGCTCTGCTTACGGGCTGACGGATACGCAGTATTTT. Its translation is CASSSAYGLTDTQYF.

The CDR3 reads CASGLSGQNTDTQYF. CDR3 in DNA: TGTGCCAGCGGGCTCTCGGGCCAGAACACAGATACGCAGTATTTT. This rearrangement joins TRBV6-1 to TRBJ2-3; D call uncertain. CDR3 length: 15 amino acids. Trimming removed 8 bases from V and 2 bases from J, with 17 bases in between. CDR1 is MNHNS, CDR2 SASEGT, per germline.

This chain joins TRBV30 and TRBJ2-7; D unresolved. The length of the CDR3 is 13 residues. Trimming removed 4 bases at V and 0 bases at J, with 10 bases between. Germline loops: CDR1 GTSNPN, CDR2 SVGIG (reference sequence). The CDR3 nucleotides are TGTGCCTGGAACAATCGACTCTCCTACGAGCAGTACTTC. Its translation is CAWNNRLSYEQYF.

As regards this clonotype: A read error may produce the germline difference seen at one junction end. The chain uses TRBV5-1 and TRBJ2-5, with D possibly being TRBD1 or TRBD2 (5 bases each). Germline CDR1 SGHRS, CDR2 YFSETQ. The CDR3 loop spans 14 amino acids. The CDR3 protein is CASSPGTARETQNF. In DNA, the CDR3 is TGCGCCAGCAGCCCGGGGACGGCGCGCGAGACCCAGAACTTC.

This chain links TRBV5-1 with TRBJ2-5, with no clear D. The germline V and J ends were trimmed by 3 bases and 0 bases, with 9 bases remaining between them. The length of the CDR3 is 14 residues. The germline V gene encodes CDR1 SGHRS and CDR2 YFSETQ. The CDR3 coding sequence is TGCGCCAGCAGCTCGCAGGCGTACCAAGAGACCCAGTACTTC. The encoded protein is CASSSQAYQETQYF.

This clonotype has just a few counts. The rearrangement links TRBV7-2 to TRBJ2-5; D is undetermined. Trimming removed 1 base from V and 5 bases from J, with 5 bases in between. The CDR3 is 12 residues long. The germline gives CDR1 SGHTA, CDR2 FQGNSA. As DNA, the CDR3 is TGTGCCAGCAGCTTAGATGTTGAGACCCAGTACTTC. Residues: CASSLDVETQYF.

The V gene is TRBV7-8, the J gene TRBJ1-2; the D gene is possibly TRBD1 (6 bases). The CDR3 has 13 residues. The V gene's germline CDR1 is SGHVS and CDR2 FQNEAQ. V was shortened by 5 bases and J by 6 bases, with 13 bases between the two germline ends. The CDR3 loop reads CASSPGGGDGYTF. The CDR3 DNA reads TGTGCCAGCAGCCCAGGAGGGGGGGATGGCTACACCTTC. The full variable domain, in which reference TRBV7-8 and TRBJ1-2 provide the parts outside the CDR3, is GAGVSQSPRYKVAKRGQDVALRCDPISGHVSLFWYQQALGQGPEFLTYFQNEAQLDKSGLPSDRFFAERPEGSVSTLKIQRTQQEDSAVYLCASSPGGGDGYTFGSGTRLTVV.